These 32 T cell receptor beta chains originate from one sample sequenced in a study of early T cells in non-severe SARS-CoV-2 infection. A single record per CDR3 protein comes from TCRdb applying MiXCR to the 5' RACE reads. The table includes about 86,000 distinct CDR3 sequences, approximately 15% detected once. Sequences were obtained from whole blood. Source of these receptors: an adult who was a healthcare worker with PCR-confirmed SARS-CoV-2 infection or an uninfected control (not recorded which).

This clonotype was recorded a few times. The chain joins TRBV11-2 to TRBJ2-7; D is possibly TRBD2 (6 bases). This CDR3 contains 16 residues. V was pared by 5 bases and J by 7 bases, with 24 bases between. CDR1 and CDR2 (germline): SGHAT, FQNNGV. For the CDR3, the DNA is TGTGCCAGCAGCGCCCCCGGCGGGGCGGGCGCGAGAGAGCAGTACTTC. Translating it yields CASSAPGGAGAREQYF.

This clonotype has at least ten counts. The rearrangement joins TRBV12-3 or TRBV12-4 to TRBJ1-2; D remains ambiguous. V shed 5 bases and J shed 4 bases, with 14 bases lying between them. The CDR3 consists of 14 residues. The CDR3 region is CASSPMAVSYGYTF. Written as DNA, the CDR3 is TGTGCCAGCAGTCCAATGGCCGTTTCCTATGGCTACACCTTC.

Note on this clonotype: This could be a read error, since a much larger clone is one nucleotide away. V gene TRBV4-1 combines with J gene TRBJ2-7, with D uncertain. The CDR3 sequence is 13 residues long. Germline V gives CDR1 MGHRA, CDR2 YSYEKL. DNA for the CDR3: TGCGCCGGCAGCCAGGACGGACCCTACGAGCAGTACTTC. Its protein product is CAGSQDGPYEQYF.

This clonotype was observed at least ten times. The CDR3 coding sequence is TGTGCCAGCTCACCAGGCACCTACGAGCAGTACTTC. This encodes CASSPGTYEQYF. The J gene is TRBJ2-7, the V gene TRBV18, with D unresolved. The CDR3 consists of 12 residues. Per the germline V gene, CDR1 is KGHSH and CDR2 is LQKENI. Trimming shortened V by 2 bases and J by 2 bases, and 4 bases separated the two germline ends.

The chain is built from TRBV28 and TRBJ2-2; tentatively, D is TRBD2 (6 bases). CDR1 and CDR2 from the germline V gene are MDHEN and SYDVKM. The V and J ends lost 5 bases and 0 bases respectively, with 19 bases between them. The CDR3 totals 18 residues. The CDR3 reads CASSRASLATANTGELFF. The DNA for the CDR3 is TGTGCCAGCAGTCGCGCGTCCCTAGCGACCGCGAACACCGGGGAGCTGTTTTTT.

Ten or more counts support this clonotype. CDR3 nucleotides: TGTGCCAGCAGCTCCATCCGGGCCTCTAATGAAAAACTGTTTTTT. This encodes CASSSIRASNEKLFF. The rearrangement links TRBV7-9 to TRBJ1-4; D is unresolved. CDR1 SEHNR and CDR2 FQNEAQ come from the germline V gene (reference sequence). Trimming stripped 4 bases from V and 3 bases from J, with 12 bases between. This CDR3 is built from 15 residues.

The chain carries TRBV15 and TRBJ2-7; 9 nucleotides align to TRBD1. Germline-derived CDR1 and CDR2 are LNHNV and YYDKDF (reference sequence). This CDR3 is built from 14 residues. J gave up 3 bases and V 4 bases, and 4 bases lay outside the gene matches. The CDR3 bases are TGTGCCACCAGCATGGGACAGGGAAGCTACGAGCAGTACTTC. Residues: CATSMGQGSYEQYF.

The rearrangement links TRBV7-3 to TRBJ2-5; a possible D gene is TRBD2 (6 bases). The CDR3 sequence is 14 residues long. Germline CDR1 SGHTA, CDR2 FQGTGA. Trimming stripped 3 bases from V and 0 bases from J, with 8 bases between. CDR3 residues: CASSFWDYQETQYF. CDR3 DNA: TGTGCCAGCAGCTTTTGGGACTACCAAGAGACCCAGTACTTC.

This rearrangement joins TRBV7-2 to TRBJ2-3, with TRBD2 matching 7 bases. With 5 bases clipped from V and 6 bases from J, the junction kept 11 bases outside the gene matches. From germline, CDR1 is SGHTA and CDR2 FQGNSA. The CDR3 sequence is 15 residues long. The DNA for the CDR3 is TGTGCCAGCAGCCTACAGCGGGGAGAGGAGGATACGCAGTATTTT. Translation: CASSLQRGEEDTQYF.

The chain links TRBV4-2 to TRBJ2-5; no reliable D call. CDR1 LGHNA and CDR2 YNFKEQ come from the germline V gene. The CDR3 runs to 14 residues. The germline V and J ends were trimmed by 0 bases and 5 bases, with 10 bases remaining between them. The CDR3, as DNA: TGTGCCAGCAGCCAAGATCAGGCCGGGGAGACCCAGTACTTC. Amino acid sequence: CASSQDQAGETQYF.

The J gene is TRBJ1-1, the V gene TRBV29-1; D gene uncertain. Trimming removed 4 bases from V and 1 base from J, with 7 bases in between. The CDR3 spans 12 residues. CDR1 and CDR2 from the germline V gene are SQVTM and ANQGSEA. CDR3 sequence reads: CSVVTANTEAFF. CDR3 nucleotides: TGCAGCGTTGTAACCGCGAACACTGAAGCTTTCTTT.

Ten or more counts support this clonotype. The chain recombines TRBV12-3 or TRBV12-4 with TRBJ2-2; 7 positions match TRBD1. With 7 bases clipped from V and 6 bases from J, the junction kept 11 bases outside the gene matches. The CDR3 contains 15 residues. The chain's CDR3 is CASTFWDRKSGELFF. DNA for the CDR3: TGTGCCAGCACCTTCTGGGACAGAAAGTCCGGGGAGCTGTTTTTT.

The sample holds a few counts of this clonotype. V and J are TRBV11-2 and TRBJ2-7; no clear D gene. The CDR3 is made up of 12 amino acids. With 3 bases removed from V and 3 bases from J, the gap between germline ends came to 6 bases. Germline V gives CDR1 SGHAT, CDR2 FQNNGV. The CDR3 bases are TGTGCCAGCAGCTTTGGGGACTACGAGCAGTACTTC. It is translated as CASSFGDYEQYF.

The rearrangement joins TRBV7-9 to TRBJ2-1; tentative D call: TRBD2 (5 bases). Germline CDR1 reads SEHNR; CDR2 reads FQNEAQ (reference sequence). Trimming cost V 1 base and J 4 bases, with 11 bases left between them. The CDR3 extends over 15 amino acids. The CDR3 DNA reads TGTGCCAGCAGCTTAGTTCAAGCGGATTACAATGAGCAGTTCTTC. Residues: CASSLVQADYNEQFF.

V usage is TRBV5-1 and J usage is TRBJ2-1; 8 bases fit TRBD2. The CDR3 extends over 13 amino acids. V dropped 5 bases and J dropped 6; count of bases not matched to a gene: 4. The germline V gene encodes CDR1 SGHRS and CDR2 YFSETQ. CDR3 nucleotide sequence: TGCGCCAGCAGGGGTAGCGGGGTCAATGAGCAGTTCTTC. Encoded protein: CASRGSGVNEQFF.

The CDR3 reads CASSPRQGLDSYEQYF. CDR3 in DNA: TGTGCCAGCTCACCGAGGCAAGGCTTAGATTCCTACGAGCAGTACTTC. The V and J genes are TRBV18 and TRBJ2-7; no clear D. V was pared by 3 bases and J by 1 base, with 16 bases between. The CDR3 spans 16 residues. From germline, CDR1 is KGHSH and CDR2 LQKENI.

This clonotype was picked up a small number of times. This chain connects TRBV28 to TRBJ2-1, with D perhaps TRBD1 or TRBD2 (5 bases each). V was cut by 5 bases and J by 6 bases, with 20 bases left in between. The CDR3 extends over 16 amino acids. Looked up from germline, CDR1 is MDHEN and CDR2 is SYDVKM. The CDR3 nucleotides are TGTGCCAGCAGTCCACCCGGGACGATGGTTGTCAATGAGCAGTTCTTC. As protein: CASSPPGTMVVNEQFF.

The V and J genes are TRBV11-2 and TRBJ1-1; tentatively, D is TRBD1 (5 bases). Looked up from germline, CDR1 is SGHAT and CDR2 is FQNNGV. The length of the CDR3 is 14 residues. The germline V and J ends were trimmed by 5 bases and 5 bases, with 15 bases remaining between them. Here the CDR3 DNA reads TGTGCCAGCAGCCGCGACGGGGGACGGACTGAAGCTTTCTTT. This encodes CASSRDGGRTEAFF.

The genes are TRBV27 and TRBJ1-2; 8 bases line up with TRBD1. Germline-derived CDR1 and CDR2 are MNHEY and SMNVEV (reference sequence). V trimming: 3 bases; J trimming: 2 bases; junction bases outside the gene matches: 2. The CDR3 runs to 14 residues. For the CDR3, the DNA is TGTGCCAGCAGTTTTCAGGGGGCCAACTATGGCTACACCTTC. Its protein is CASSFQGANYGYTF.

The rearrangement links TRBV7-9 to TRBJ2-1, with 14 bases identical to TRBD2. Germline V gives CDR1 SEHNR, CDR2 FQNEAQ (reference sequence). The V and J ends lost 7 bases and 7 bases, in that order; junction bases with no gene match: 12. The CDR3 loop spans 17 amino acids. CDR3 DNA sequence: TGTGCCAGCATCTCATATGGGACTAGCGGGAGTAGTAATGAGCAGTTCTTC. Amino acids: CASISYGTSGSSNEQFF.

The chain employs TRBV11-2 and TRBJ2-7, with D possibly matching TRBD1 (5 bases). CDR1 is SGHAT and CDR2 is FQNNGV in the germline V gene. V was shortened by 4 bases and J by 1 base, with 17 bases between the two germline ends. This CDR3 region has 16 residues. The DNA for the CDR3 is TGTGCCAGCAGCTCCCCTCCCCTGCGACAGTCCTACGAGCAGTACTTC. It translates to CASSSPPLRQSYEQYF. The complete variable domain, with remaining parts taken from reference TRBV11-2 and TRBJ2-7, reads EAGVAQSPRYKIIEKRQSVAFWCNPISGHATLYWYQQILGQGPKLLIQFQNNGVVDDSQLPKDRFSAERLKGVDSTLKIQPAKLEDSAVYLCASSSPPLRQSYEQYFGPGTRLTVT.

The rearrangement links TRBV28 to TRBJ2-3; D ambiguous. Germline V gene lookup returns CDR1 MDHEN and CDR2 SYDVKM. CDR3 length equals 13 residues. V was shortened by 7 bases and J by 4 bases, with 12 bases between the two germline ends. CDR3 residues: CASTFFMADTQYF. The DNA for the CDR3 is TGTGCCAGCACTTTCTTTATGGCAGATACGCAGTATTTT.

In its sample, this clonotype was seen many times. The J gene is TRBJ2-5, the V gene TRBV28; TRBD2 is a possible D gene (5 bases). The V gene lost 3 bases and the J gene lost 1 base, with 6 bases spanning the gap. The CDR3 totals 13 residues. The germline V gene encodes CDR1 MDHEN and CDR2 SYDVKM. The CDR3 reads CASSFLAQETQYF. The CDR3 coding sequence is TGTGCCAGCAGTTTCCTAGCCCAAGAGACCCAGTACTTC. Based on the CDR3 plus reference TRBV28 and TRBJ2-5, the full variable domain is DVKVTQSSRYLVKRTGEKVFLECVQDMDHENMFWYRQDPGLGLRLIYFSYDVKMKEKGDIPEGYSVSREKKERFSLILESASTNQTSMYLCASSFLAQETQYFGPGTRLLVL.

This clonotype turned up a few times. V and J are TRBV12-3 or TRBV12-4 and TRBJ2-5, with 7 positions matching TRBD1. V shed 5 bases, J shed 2 bases, and the junction held 5 bases outside the gene matches. The CDR3 runs 14 residues. CDR3 in DNA: TGTGCCAGCAGTCTGAGGACAGGTCAAGAGACCCAGTACTTC. Translation: CASSLRTGQETQYF.

This chain links TRBV2 with TRBJ2-1, with 12 bases lining up with TRBD2. Per the germline V gene, CDR1 is SNHLY and CDR2 is FYNNEI. V was clipped by 4 bases and J by 0 bases; unmatched bases: 10. This CDR3 has 19 amino acids. The CDR3 nucleotides are TGTGCCAGCAGTGGGGGGCTAGCGGGAGGGCCCTTCTCCTACAATGAGCAGTTCTTC. It encodes CASSGGLAGGPFSYNEQFF.

This clonotype was found many times. This sequence joins TRBV11-2 and TRBJ2-7; D could derive from TRBD1 or TRBD2 (5 bases each). The CDR3 loop spans 13 amino acids. Looked up from germline, CDR1 is SGHAT and CDR2 is FQNNGV. Trimming removed 2 bases at V and 13 bases at J, with 18 bases between. The CDR3 spells CASSLNPREPPYF. CDR3 nucleotides: TGTGCCAGCAGCTTAAACCCCAGGGAGCCTCCCTACTTC.

This clonotype appeared a few times. The rearrangement links TRBV12-3 or TRBV12-4 to TRBJ1-2; no clear D gene. The CDR3 consists of 12 residues. The V end was cut by 3 bases, the J end by 8 bases, with 10 bases between. The CDR3 DNA is TGTGCCAGCAGTTTTACGCAGTCCGGCTACACCTTC. It codes for CASSFTQSGYTF.

The chain joins TRBV19 to TRBJ2-3; 10 bases agree with TRBD2. CDR3 size: 17 residues. The germline CDR1 and CDR2 sequences are LNHDA and SQIVND (reference sequence). The trim removed 6 bases at V and 0 bases at J, leaving 9 bases unmatched. The CDR3 region is CASSRRTSGDSTDTQYF. CDR3 in DNA: TGTGCCAGTAGCCGTCGGACTAGCGGTGATAGCACAGATACGCAGTATTTT.

V usage is TRBV20-1 and J usage is TRBJ2-7; D ambiguous. Trimming shortened V by 2 bases and J by 0 bases, and 8 bases separated the two germline ends. Germline loops: CDR1 DFQATT, CDR2 SNEGSKA (reference sequence). The CDR3 is 13 residues long. The CDR3 loop is CSARQVSSYEQYF. CDR3 DNA sequence: TGCAGTGCTAGACAGGTCAGCTCCTACGAGCAGTACTTC.

In its sample, this clonotype was seen many times. The V call is TRBV6-2 or TRBV6-3, the J call TRBJ2-3; 9 bases line up with TRBD2. The V and J ends lost 5 bases and 3 bases, in that order; junction bases with no gene match: 6. The germline V gene encodes CDR1 MNHEY and CDR2 SVGEGT. CDR3 length: 15 residues. CDR3 loop: CASSPLAGVTDTQYF. The DNA for the CDR3 is TGTGCCAGCAGTCCTTTAGCGGGAGTAACAGATACGCAGTATTTT.

This rearrangement joins TRBV3-1 to TRBJ2-5, with 10 bases lining up with TRBD2. The CDR3 runs 18 residues. Per germline, CDR1 LGHDT and CDR2 YNNKEL (reference sequence). Trimming took 1 base from V and 4 from J; bases not matched to a gene: 12. The CDR3: CASSQVSGRALSGETQYF. CDR3 nucleotides: TGTGCCAGCAGCCAAGTCAGCGGGAGGGCCTTGAGTGGAGAGACCCAGTACTTC.

This clonotype was observed a few times. The gene calls are TRBV5-1 and TRBJ1-1, with D possibly TRBD1 on 5 matching bases. Trimming cost V 0 bases and J 4 bases, with 13 bases left between them. CDR1 is SGHRS, CDR2 YFSETQ, per germline. CDR3 length: 15 amino acids. CDR3 protein: CASSLAQGYGTEAFF. Here the CDR3 DNA reads TGCGCCAGCAGCTTGGCCCAGGGCTATGGCACTGAAGCTTTCTTT. Looking up the rest from reference TRBV5-1 and TRBJ1-1 gives the full variable domain: KAGVTQTPRYLIKTRGQQVTLSCSPISGHRSVSWYQQTPGQGLQFLFEYFSETQRNKGNFPGRFSGRQFSNSRSEMNVSTLELGDSALYLCASSLAQGYGTEAFFGQGTRLTVV.